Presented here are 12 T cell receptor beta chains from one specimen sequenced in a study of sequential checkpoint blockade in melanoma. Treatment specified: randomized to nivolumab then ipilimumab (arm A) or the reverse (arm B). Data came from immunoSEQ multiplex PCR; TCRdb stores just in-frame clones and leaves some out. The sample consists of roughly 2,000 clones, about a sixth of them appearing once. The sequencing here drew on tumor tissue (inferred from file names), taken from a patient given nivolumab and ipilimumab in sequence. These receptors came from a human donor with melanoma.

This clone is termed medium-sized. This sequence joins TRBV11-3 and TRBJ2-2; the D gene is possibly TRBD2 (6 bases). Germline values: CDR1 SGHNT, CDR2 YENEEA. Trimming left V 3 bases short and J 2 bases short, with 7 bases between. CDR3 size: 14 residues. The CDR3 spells CASSLGGNTGELFF. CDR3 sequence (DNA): TGTGCCAGCAGCTTGGGAGGAAACACCGGGGAGCTGTTTTTT.

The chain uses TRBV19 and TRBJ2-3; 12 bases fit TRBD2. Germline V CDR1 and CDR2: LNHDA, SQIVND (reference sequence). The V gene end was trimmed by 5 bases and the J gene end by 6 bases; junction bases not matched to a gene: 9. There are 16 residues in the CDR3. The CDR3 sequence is CASSPTTSGGRDTQYF. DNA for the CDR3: TGTGCCAGTAGTCCAACGACTAGCGGGGGACGGGATACGCAGTATTTT. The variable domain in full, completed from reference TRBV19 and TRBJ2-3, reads DGGITQSPKYLFRKEGQNVTLSCEQNLNHDAMYWYRQDPGQGLRLIYYSQIVNDFQKGDIAEGYSVSREKKESFPLTVTSAQKNPTAFYLCASSPTTSGGRDTQYFGPGTRLTVL.

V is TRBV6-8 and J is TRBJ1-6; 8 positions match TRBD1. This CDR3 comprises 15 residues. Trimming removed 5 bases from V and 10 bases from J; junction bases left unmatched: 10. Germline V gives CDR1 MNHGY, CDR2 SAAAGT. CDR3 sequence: CASSATRQGTSPLHF. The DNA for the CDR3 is TGTGCCAGCAGTGCAACAAGACAGGGGACATCACCCCTCCACTTT.

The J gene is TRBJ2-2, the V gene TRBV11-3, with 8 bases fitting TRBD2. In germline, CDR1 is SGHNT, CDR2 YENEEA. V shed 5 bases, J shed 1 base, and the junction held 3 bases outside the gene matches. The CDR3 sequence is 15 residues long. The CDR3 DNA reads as TGTGCCAGCAGCCCAACTAGCGGGAACACCGGGGAGCTGTTTTTT. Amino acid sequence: CASSPTSGNTGELFF. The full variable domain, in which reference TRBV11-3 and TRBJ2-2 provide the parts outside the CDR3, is EAGVVQSPRYKIIEKKQPVAFWCNPISGHNTLYWYLQNLGQGPELLIRYENEEAVDDSQLPKDRFSAERLKGVDSTLKIQPAELGDSAVYLCASSPTSGNTGELFFGEGSRLTVL.

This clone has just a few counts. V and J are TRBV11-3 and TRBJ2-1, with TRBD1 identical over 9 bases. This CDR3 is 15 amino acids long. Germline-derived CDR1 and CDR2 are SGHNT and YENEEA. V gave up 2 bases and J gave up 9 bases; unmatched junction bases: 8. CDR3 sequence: CASSLSWTGDREQFF. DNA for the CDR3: TGTGCCAGCAGCTTAAGCTGGACAGGGGACCGTGAGCAGTTCTTC.

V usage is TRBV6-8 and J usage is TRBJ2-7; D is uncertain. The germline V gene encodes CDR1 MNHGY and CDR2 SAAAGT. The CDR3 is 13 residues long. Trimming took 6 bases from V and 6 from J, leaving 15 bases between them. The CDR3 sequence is CASSRYPSSEQYF. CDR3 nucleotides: TGTGCCAGCAGCCGATACCCCAGCTCCGAGCAGTACTTC.

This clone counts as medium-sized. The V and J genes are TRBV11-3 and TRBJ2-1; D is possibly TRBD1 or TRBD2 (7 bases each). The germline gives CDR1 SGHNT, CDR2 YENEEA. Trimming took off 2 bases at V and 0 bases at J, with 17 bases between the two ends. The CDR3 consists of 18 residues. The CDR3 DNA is TGTGCCAGCAGCTTATGGGCAGGGGGGGTCCTCTCCTACAATGAGCAGTTCTTC. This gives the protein CASSLWAGGVLSYNEQFF. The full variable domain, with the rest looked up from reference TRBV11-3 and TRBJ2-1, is EAGVVQSPRYKIIEKKQPVAFWCNPISGHNTLYWYLQNLGQGPELLIRYENEEAVDDSQLPKDRFSAERLKGVDSTLKIQPAELGDSAVYLCASSLWAGGVLSYNEQFFGPGTRLTVL.

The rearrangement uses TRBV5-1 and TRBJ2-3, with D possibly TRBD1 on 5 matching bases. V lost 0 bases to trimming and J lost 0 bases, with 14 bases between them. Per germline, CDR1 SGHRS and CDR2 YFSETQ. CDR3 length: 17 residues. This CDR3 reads CASSLVSRALSTDTQYF. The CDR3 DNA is TGCGCCAGCAGCTTGGTATCCAGGGCACTTAGCACAGATACGCAGTATTTT.

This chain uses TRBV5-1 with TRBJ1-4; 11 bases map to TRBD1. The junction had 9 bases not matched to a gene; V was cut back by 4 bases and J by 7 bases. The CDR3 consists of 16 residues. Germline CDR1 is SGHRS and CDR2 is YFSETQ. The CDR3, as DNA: TGCGCCAGCAGCGCGGGACAGGGGGTATCTAGTGAAAAACTGTTTTTT. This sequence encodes CASSAGQGVSSEKLFF. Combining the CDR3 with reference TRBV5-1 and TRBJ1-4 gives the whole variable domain KAGVTQTPRYLIKTRGQQVTLSCSPISGHRSVSWYQQTPGQGLQFLFEYFSETQRNKGNFPGRFSGRQFSNSRSEMNVSTLELGDSALYLCASSAGQGVSSEKLFFGSGTQLSVL.

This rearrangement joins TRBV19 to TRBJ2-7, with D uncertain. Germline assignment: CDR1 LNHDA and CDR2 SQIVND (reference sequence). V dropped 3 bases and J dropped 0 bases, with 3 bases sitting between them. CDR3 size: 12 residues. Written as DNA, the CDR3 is TGTGCCAGTAGTATTCTCTCCTACGAGCAGTACTTC. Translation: CASSILSYEQYF.

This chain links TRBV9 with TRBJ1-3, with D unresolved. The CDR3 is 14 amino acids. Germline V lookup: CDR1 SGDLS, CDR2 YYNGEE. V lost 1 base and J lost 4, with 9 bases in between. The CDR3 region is CASSVFGVGNTIYF. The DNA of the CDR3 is TGTGCCAGCAGCGTATTCGGAGTGGGAAACACCATATATTTT.

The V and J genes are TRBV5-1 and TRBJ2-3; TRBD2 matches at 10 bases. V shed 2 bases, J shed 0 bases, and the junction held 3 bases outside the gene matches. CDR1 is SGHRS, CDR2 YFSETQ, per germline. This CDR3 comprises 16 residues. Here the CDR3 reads CASSLLAGSSTDTQYF. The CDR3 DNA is TGCGCCAGCAGCTTACTAGCGGGGTCTAGCACAGATACGCAGTATTTT.